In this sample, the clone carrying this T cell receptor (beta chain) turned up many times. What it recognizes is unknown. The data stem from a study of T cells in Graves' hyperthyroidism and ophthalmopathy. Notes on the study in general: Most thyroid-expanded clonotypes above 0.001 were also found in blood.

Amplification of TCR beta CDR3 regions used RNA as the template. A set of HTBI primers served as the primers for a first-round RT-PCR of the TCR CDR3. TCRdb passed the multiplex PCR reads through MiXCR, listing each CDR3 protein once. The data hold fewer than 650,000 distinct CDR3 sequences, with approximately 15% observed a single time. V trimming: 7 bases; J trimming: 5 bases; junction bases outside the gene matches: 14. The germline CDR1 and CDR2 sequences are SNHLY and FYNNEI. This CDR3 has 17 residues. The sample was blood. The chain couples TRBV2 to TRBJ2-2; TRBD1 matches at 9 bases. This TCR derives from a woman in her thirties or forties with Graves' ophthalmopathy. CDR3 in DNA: TGTGCCAGCACCGTGGGTCGGACAGGGGTATGGACCGGGGAGCTGTTTTTT. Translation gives CASTVGRTGVWTGELFF.